In its sample, the clone carrying this T cell receptor beta chain was seen many times. The antigen is undetermined. It is unclear where the CDR3 begins or ends on the DNA, so no DNA is shown, and the CDR3 is as TCRdb lists it. TCRdb ran MiXCR on the reads and lists one entry per CDR3 protein. The table lists 100,000 to 150,000 distinct CDR3 sequences, more than 25% of them singletons. This entry is derived from a study of T cell repertoires in cytomegalovirus infection. Study-wide context: As its CMV epitopes, the study selected recently identified HLA-C-restricted and well-studied HLA-B-restricted targets. Study-wide findings and caveats: HLA-C-restricted CMV-specific TCR beta clonotypes prevailed in the ex vivo response. Based on cumulative public TCR beta family frequency, carriers of CMV plus the relevant HLA were identified.

The CDR3 is made up of 22 amino acids, end residues included. J is TRBJ2-7 and V is TRBV7-5; the table's D call, TRBD1, was not checked against the DNA. TRBV7-5 is a documented pseudogene. The sample consisted of CD8+ T cells from cultured PBMCs, taken from culture after CMV antigen stimulation. The sequence was collected from a human donor in good health (CMV status not recorded). Some clones in this sample may be carry-over from other donors' samples. CDR3: CISVPEALELQGPRRLTYEQYF.